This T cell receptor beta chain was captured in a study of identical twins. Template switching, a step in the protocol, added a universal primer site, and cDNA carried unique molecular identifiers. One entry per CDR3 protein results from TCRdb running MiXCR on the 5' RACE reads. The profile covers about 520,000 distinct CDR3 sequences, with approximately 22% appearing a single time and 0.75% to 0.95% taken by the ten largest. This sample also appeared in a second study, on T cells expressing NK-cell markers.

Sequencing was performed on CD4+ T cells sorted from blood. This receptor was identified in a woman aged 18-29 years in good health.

In DNA, the CDR3 is TGTGCCAGCAGTTTAGGGAGTGCCCCCTACAATGAGCAGTTCTTC. It translates to CASSLGSAPYNEQFF. The chain employs TRBV12-3 or TRBV12-4 and TRBJ2-1; D is unclear. V dropped 1 base and J dropped 2 bases, with 9 bases sitting between them. The CDR3 covers 15 residues.